Included here is one TCR beta chain sequence, with context. This specimen comes from a study of shared clonotypes between healthy human individuals. Study context: With ages of 18 to 49, the donors were a couple of women and three men.

Sequenced by immunoSEQ multiplex PCR; TCRdb stores in-frame clones only, minus some. The sample carries some 500,000 clones, approximately 95% recorded once. The CDR3 spans 16 residues. The source material was naive CD4+ T cells sorted from blood. Subset defined: CD45RA+ positively selected. The rearrangement uses TRBV12-1 and TRBJ1-2; the tabulated D call, TRBD1, remains unverified against the DNA. TRBV12-1 is a pseudogene segment. This TCR was sampled from a woman aged 30 to 39 in good health. The CDR3 DNA is TGTGCCAGGCCCCCGGTCCGGGACAGGGGGTTTAATGGCTACACCTTC. Translation: CARPPVRDRGFNGYTF.